Listed here are 16 T cell receptor beta chains from one sample, sequenced in a study of T cell repertoires in cytomegalovirus infection. The antigens of these receptors remain unknown. TCRdb processed the reads anew with MiXCR; each CDR3 protein has one entry. The sample carries some 560,000 distinct CDR3 sequences, approximately 40% recorded once. Sequencing used cultured PBMCs, obtained from culture after CMV antigen stimulation. All receptors derive from a human donor in good health (CMV status not recorded). Some clones in this sample may be carry-over from other donors' samples.

This clonotype was seen a handful of times. The J gene is TRBJ2-1, the V gene TRBV7-2, with D unresolved. The CDR3 totals 14 residues. Germline V gene sequence: CDR1 SGHTA, CDR2 FQGNSA. V was cut by 5 bases and J by 8 bases, with 16 bases left in between. CDR3 in amino acids: CASSVMSRAHEQFF. In nucleotides, the CDR3 is TGTGCCAGCAGCGTAATGTCTAGGGCCCATGAGCAGTTCTTC.

The V gene is TRBV11-2, the J gene TRBJ2-2; 11 bases align to TRBD2. The CDR3 loop spans 14 amino acids. In germline, CDR1 is SGHAT, CDR2 FQNNGV. The chain's CDR3 is CASSGGINTGELFF. CDR3 coding DNA: TGTGCGTCTAGCGGGGGGATCAACACCGGGGAGCTGTTTTTT.

The chain links TRBV20-1 to TRBJ2-7; TRBD2 might be the D (6 bases). The CDR3 length is 16 residues. V was clipped by 0 bases and J by 1 base, with 16 bases between them. Germline CDR1 DFQATT, CDR2 SNEGSKA (reference sequence). CDR3 nucleotide sequence: TGCAGTGCTAGAGATCCGCTAGCGCAGCCTTCCTACGAGCAGTACTTC. Its translation: CSARDPLAQPSYEQYF.

The sample holds a few counts of this clonotype. The chain couples TRBV7-2 to TRBJ2-3; D is unclear. V lost 5 bases and J 7 bases, leaving 19 bases between the germline ends. This CDR3 comprises 15 residues. Germline V gene data show CDR1 as SGHTA and CDR2 as FQGNSA. The CDR3 DNA reads as TGTGCCAGCAGCGCCAGACTCATCTCCTCGAATACGCAGTATTTT. It translates to CASSARLISSNTQYF.

This clonotype was detected ten times or more. The genes are TRBV7-2 and TRBJ2-1; D gene ambiguous. The ends were cut back, 5 bases at V and 9 bases at J, with 11 bases in the middle. CDR1 is SGHTA and CDR2 is FQGNSA in the germline V gene. This CDR3 spans 12 amino acids. The CDR3 sequence is CASSPYISEQFF. Here the CDR3 DNA reads TGTGCCAGCAGCCCCTATATTTCTGAGCAGTTCTTC.

This clonotype came up many times. The V and J genes are TRBV7-2 and TRBJ2-3; D is undetermined. Trimming cost V 5 bases and J 6 bases, with 15 bases left between them. CDR3 length: 14 residues. From germline, CDR1 is SGHTA and CDR2 FQGNSA. The CDR3 is CASSPRFSRDTQYF. The CDR3 nucleotides are TGTGCCAGCAGCCCCCGGTTTTCTCGGGATACGCAGTATTTT.

The chain couples TRBV12-3 or TRBV12-4 to TRBJ2-3, with D perhaps matching TRBD2 (6 bases). Trimming stripped 7 bases from V and 4 bases from J, with 12 bases between. The CDR3 totals 13 residues. This CDR3 is CASTTGGPDTQYF. The CDR3 nucleotides read TGTGCCAGCACCACTGGAGGGCCAGATACGCAGTATTTT.

The chain links TRBV27 to TRBJ1-6, with D perhaps TRBD1 (5 bases). The CDR3 contains 13 residues. Germline CDR1 reads MNHEY; CDR2 reads SMNVEV (reference sequence). V lost 7 bases, J lost 11 bases, and 15 bases lay in between. CDR3 region: CASKIKGVAPLHF. CDR3 DNA sequence: TGTGCCAGCAAAATAAAAGGGGTAGCACCCCTCCACTTT.

The J gene is TRBJ2-2, the V gene TRBV20-1; 9 bases map to TRBD2. CDR1 is DFQATT, CDR2 SNEGSKA, per germline (reference sequence). The V segment lost 4 bases and the J segment 0 bases; nucleotides outside the gene matches: 3. The CDR3 extends over 15 amino acids. The CDR3 bases are TGCAGTGCTAAACTAGCGGGCACGAACACCGGGGAGCTGTTTTTT. Translated, it gives CSAKLAGTNTGELFF.

The chain recombines TRBV20-1 with TRBJ1-2; perhaps TRBD1 as D (6 bases). V lost 2 bases, J lost 8 bases, and 12 bases lay in between. The CDR3 runs 12 residues. Germline V gene sequence: CDR1 DFQATT, CDR2 SNEGSKA (reference sequence). In DNA form, the CDR3 reads TGCAGTGCTAGATACAGGGCTGGCGGCTACACCTTC. Translation: CSARYRAGGYTF.

This clonotype turned up a few times. V usage is TRBV18 and J usage is TRBJ2-1, with D perhaps TRBD1 (5 bases). With 3 bases removed from V and 6 bases from J, the gap between germline ends came to 9 bases. Germline V gene lookup returns CDR1 KGHSH and CDR2 LQKENI. This CDR3 comprises 13 residues. This chain's CDR3 is CASSPQGGNEQFF. DNA of the CDR3: TGTGCCAGCTCACCCCAGGGCGGCAATGAGCAGTTCTTC.

This sequence joins TRBV12-3 or TRBV12-4 and TRBJ1-4, with D unclear. The CDR3 totals 13 residues. The ends were cut back, 4 bases at V and 8 bases at J, with 11 bases in the middle. The CDR3: CASSYAGGEKLFF. The CDR3 DNA follows: TGTGCCAGCAGTTATGCGGGAGGAGAAAAACTGTTTTTT.

The gene calls are TRBV11-1 and TRBJ2-3, with TRBD2 matching 11 bases. In germline, CDR1 is SGHAT, CDR2 FQDESV (reference sequence). CDR3 length: 15 residues. J lost 2 bases, V lost 5 bases, and 3 bases had no gene match. In DNA, the CDR3 is TGTGCCAGCAGCCAACTAGCGGGGGTCACAGATACGCAGTATTTT. It is translated as CASSQLAGVTDTQYF.

There are a few counts of this clonotype. The chain couples TRBV7-2 to TRBJ1-2; 8 bases align to TRBD1. Losses at the gene ends were 4 bases for V and 4 bases for J; bases not matched to a gene: 5. Germline V lookup: CDR1 SGHTA, CDR2 FQGNSA. The CDR3 is 14 amino acids. CDR3 sequence reads: CASSSQGAGYGYTF. CDR3 nucleotides: TGTGCCAGCAGCTCTCAGGGGGCCGGCTATGGCTACACCTTC. Together with reference TRBV7-2 and TRBJ1-2, the CDR3 gives the full variable domain: GAGVSQSPSNKVTEKGKDVELRCDPISGHTALYWYRQSLGQGLEFLIYFQGNSAPDKSGLPSDRFSAERTGGSVSTLTIQRTQQEDSAVYLCASSSQGAGYGYTFGSGTRLTVV.

The chain joins TRBV20-1 to TRBJ2-3, with D unclear. The CDR3 runs 18 residues. Trimming took off 4 bases at V and 1 base at J, with 24 bases between the two ends. Per the germline V gene, CDR1 is DFQATT and CDR2 is SNEGSKA (reference sequence). DNA for the CDR3: TGCAGTGCTACGAACTCGGGTGGGGTAGGTGGGGGCACAGATACGCAGTATTTT. It translates to CSATNSGGVGGGTDTQYF.

This clonotype has more than one count but fewer than ten. The chain couples TRBV7-9 to TRBJ2-3; 7 bases map to TRBD1. The CDR3 spans 15 residues. V lost 4 bases and J lost 3; bases outside the gene matches: 7. The germline CDR1 and CDR2 sequences are SEHNR and FQNEAQ (reference sequence). The CDR3: CASSSRQGETDTQYF. The CDR3 region has the DNA TGTGCCAGCAGCTCAAGACAGGGAGAGACAGATACGCAGTATTTT.